This is a list of T cell receptor beta chains from one sample in a study of OX40 agonist ivuxolimab in advanced cancers. Libraries were prepared by immunoSEQ multiplex PCR; TCRdb keeps only in-frame clonotypes and omits some of them. The top ten hold about 0.57% of the sample, which has 76,000 or so clones, 75% to 85% seen once. Sequenced material: CD4+ or CD8+ T cells sorted from blood, taken in a trial of the OX40 agonist ivuxolimab. The receptor source for this set is an adult with an advanced solid tumor such as melanoma, head and neck, liver or kidney cancer. CDR3s include the opening cysteine and the closing phenylalanine or tryptophan. D genes are given only for firm matches. A row's size may be missing; if present it is once, few, many or a size class.

V	J	size	D	DNA	CDR3
TRBV5-8	TRBJ1-2	-	-	TGTGCCAGCAGCTCCTCCTTTTCCGGGGTCTCGAGCACCTTC	CASSSSFSGVSSTF
TRBV6-6	TRBJ2-5	-	-	TGTGCCAGCAGTTACGGTCAGGGGCCTGGGGAGACCCAGTACTTC	CASSYGQGPGETQYF
TRBV6-5	TRBJ2-2	once	-	TGTGCCAGCAGACCCCTTTCGCCTGACACCGGGGAGCTGTTTTTT	CASRPLSPDTGELFF
TRBV5-4	TRBJ2-3	-	TRBD2	TGTGCCAGCAGCTCGGGAGCGGGGGGGAGCACAGATACGCAGTATTTT	CASSSGAGGSTDTQYF
TRBV5-1	TRBJ2-7	-	-	TGCGCCAGCAGCTTGGCGCCTGGAAGGGAAGGCTACGAGCAGTACTTC	CASSLAPGREGYEQYF
TRBV19	TRBJ1-2	-	TRBD1	TGTGCCAGTAGTGTTTCCAACAGGGGGCCGAACTATGGCTACACCTTC	CASSVSNRGPNYGYTF
TRBV25-1	TRBJ1-5	-	-	TGTGCCAGCAGCCGGGAGGGGTTGGGTCAGCCCCAGCATTTT	CASSREGLGQPQHF
TRBV2	TRBJ1-5	-	-	TGTGCCGTCAACCGGGACCACAATCAGCCCCAGCATTTT	CAVNRDHNQPQHF
TRBV7-8	TRBJ1-5	few	-	TGTGCCAGCAGCTTACGGGGGTTCCTTAGTAGCAATCAGCCCCAGCATTTT	CASSLRGFLSSNQPQHF
TRBV27	TRBJ2-3	-	-	TGTGCCAGCAGTTTATCGGTAAACACAGATACGCAGTATTTT	CASSLSVNTDTQYF
TRBV7-3	TRBJ2-3	-	TRBD2	TGTGCCAGCAGCCGGGGACTAGCGGGGACCCCAAGCACAGATACGCAGTATTTT	CASSRGLAGTPSTDTQYF
TRBV7-2	TRBJ1-2	-	TRBD1	TGTGCCAGCAGCCTGACAGGGATAAACTATGGCTACACCTTC	CASSLTGINYGYTF
TRBV6-5	TRBJ2-5	-	-	TGTGCCAGCAGTTACAACCGGGGGAAAGAGACCCAGTACTTC	CASSYNRGKETQYF
TRBV6-5	TRBJ1-2	once	TRBD1	TGTGCCAGCAGTTACTCCTGGGACAGGGACAGTGGCTACACCTTC	CASSYSWDRDSGYTF
TRBV6-6	TRBJ1-1	-	TRBD1	TGTGCCAGCAGGGAGCCGGGACAGGGGAACACTGAAGCTTTCTTT	CASREPGQGNTEAFF
TRBV6-1	TRBJ1-1	-	TRBD1	TGTGCCAGCAGTGGGACAGGGGCCCACACTGAAGCTTTCTTT	CASSGTGAHTEAFF
TRBV21-1	TRBJ2-1	once	-	TGTGCCAGCAGCCCAAAGGGGACCCTCCTACTCTACAATGAGCAGTTCTTC	CASSPKGTLLLYNEQFF
TRBV7-9	TRBJ1-1	-	-	TGTGCCAGCAGCTTAAGGGGCGGCGGGGACACTGAAGCTTTCTTT	CASSLRGGGDTEAFF
TRBV19	TRBJ1-2	few	-	TGTGCCAGTAGTCACGGACAGCTTAACTATGGCTACACCTTC	CASSHGQLNYGYTF
TRBV4-1	TRBJ2-7	-	-	TGCGCCAGCAGTCCACTGTGGGGGCAGGGTGTCGTCGAGCAGTACTTC	CASSPLWGQGVVEQYF
TRBV6-5	TRBJ2-7	-	TRBD1	TGTGCCAGCAGTTACGACAGGGATTTATCTTACGAGCAGTACTTC	CASSYDRDLSYEQYF
TRBV6-5	TRBJ1-2	-	TRBD1	TGTGCCAGCAGTTGGGACAGGGATGGCTATGGCTACACCTTC	CASSWDRDGYGYTF
TRBV6-1	TRBJ2-3	-	TRBD2	TGTGCCAGCAGTGAAGCGCGAGCTAGCGGAAAAGCGGATACGCAGTATTTT	CASSEARASGKADTQYF
TRBV14	TRBJ2-1	-	-	TGTGCCAGCAGCCAAGAACGGGACATCTACAATGAGCAGTTCTTC	CASSQERDIYNEQFF
TRBV13	TRBJ2-6	-	-	TGTGCCAGCAGCTTAGAGGGCTCTGGGGCCAACGTCCTGACTTTC	CASSLEGSGANVLTF
TRBV5-6	TRBJ2-4	-	TRBD2	TGTGCCAGCAGCTCGGGGGTTAGCGGGGGAGCGAGGGACATTCAGTACTTC	CASSSGVSGGARDIQYF
TRBV18	TRBJ1-1	-	TRBD1	TGTGCCAGCTCCTACGGACAGGGTTTTAGCACTGAAGCTTTCTTT	CASSYGQGFSTEAFF
TRBV6-5	TRBJ1-1	-	-	TGTGCCAGCAGTCGGACACCCACGGAAGCTTTCTTT	CASSRTPTEAFF
TRBV21-1	TRBJ1-1	-	-	TGTGCCAGCAGCAAAGCTGGGGGAACGAACACTGAAGCTTTCTTT	CASSKAGGTNTEAFF
TRBV9	TRBJ1-3	few	-	TGTGCCAGCAGCGTAGGGGGGCGGCAGAGCTCTGGAAACACCATATATTTT	CASSVGGRQSSGNTIYF
TRBV9	TRBJ1-2	-	TRBD1	TGTGCCAGCAACCGGGACAGGGGGTTTAACTATGGCTACACCTTC	CASNRDRGFNYGYTF
TRBV11-1	TRBJ2-2	-	-	TGTGCCAGCAGCTCATCTTCAGGACACCTGACCGGGGAGCTGTTTTTT	CASSSSSGHLTGELFF
TRBV9	TRBJ2-1	-	-	TGTGCCAGCAGCGTATTGGCAATCGGGTCCTACAATGAGCAGTTCTTC	CASSVLAIGSYNEQFF
TRBV5-6	TRBJ2-6	-	-	TGTGCCAGTCTGCCTTCTGGGGCCAACGTCCTGACTTTC	CASLPSGANVLTF
TRBV9	TRBJ2-5	-	-	TGTGCCAGCAGCGTAGCGACAGGCTCAAACGGGGCCCAGTACTTC	CASSVATGSNGAQYF
TRBV4-3	TRBJ1-2	once	TRBD1	TGCGCCAGCAGCCTTATCCAGGGGGGGGACTATGGCTACACCTTC	CASSLIQGGDYGYTF
TRBV2	TRBJ2-1	-	-	TGTGCCAGCAGGCAGGGCCATGAGCAGTTCTTC	CASRQGHEQFF
TRBV4-3	TRBJ1-2	-	-	TGCGCCAGCAGCCGTGACAGGACTAACTATGGCTACACCTTC	CASSRDRTNYGYTF
TRBV10-3	TRBJ2-7	-	-	TGTGCCATCAGGGGACAACGAGCCTACGAGCAGTACTTC	CAIRGQRAYEQYF
TRBV5-4	TRBJ1-2	-	TRBD1	TGTGCCAGCAGCCTGGGGGGCACAGGGGGCATTACCTATGGCTACACCTTC	CASSLGGTGGITYGYTF
TRBV6-4	TRBJ1-1	-	-	TGTGCCAGCAGTGCCTATGCTGGGGACGACACTGAAGCTTTCTTT	CASSAYAGDDTEAFF
TRBV10-2	TRBJ1-6	-	-	TGCGCCAGCAGTGAATGGGAGTTGCCCCTCCACTTT	CASSEWELPLHF
TRBV6-4	TRBJ1-6	-	-	TGTGCCAGCAGTGTTCTGGGGGCCCCGCTTCAAGTCCGGGGATCACCCCTCCACTTT	CASSVLGAPLQVRGSPLHF
TRBV7-2	TRBJ2-7	once	-	TGTGCCAGCAGCTTTTCTTTCTCGCGGGAGCAGTACTTC	CASSFSFSREQYF
TRBV5-5	TRBJ1-1	-	-	TGTGCCAGCAGCTTGGGGGGAGCGGGTGGCACTGAAGCTTTCTTT	CASSLGGAGGTEAFF
TRBV5-1	TRBJ2-7	-	-	TGCGCCAGCAGCTGGGGGGCAGGGGGAAGAAACGAGCAGTACTTC	CASSWGAGGRNEQYF
TRBV18	TRBJ1-1	-	-	TGTGCCAGCTCCGCCCACTCCGAAGGGAACACTGAAGCTTTCTTT	CASSAHSEGNTEAFF
TRBV18	TRBJ2-5	-	TRBD2	TGTGCCAGCTCACCGCCAAGACTAGCGGGGCAAGAGACCCAGTACTTC	CASSPPRLAGQETQYF
TRBV4-3	TRBJ1-3	-	-	TGCGCCAGCAGCCAAGACAGGGCTACATCCGGAAACACCATATATTTT	CASSQDRATSGNTIYF
TRBV19	TRBJ1-5	-	-	TGTGCCAGTAGGCAGATCTCAGGGATTGGCAATCAGCCCCAGCATTTT	CASRQISGIGNQPQHF
TRBV18	TRBJ2-7	-	-	TGTGCCAGCTCATTACCGGGACGGTCTTACGAGCAGTACTTC	CASSLPGRSYEQYF
TRBV5-1	TRBJ2-2	-	-	TGCGCCAGCAGCGCTCAGGGGAACACCGGGGAGCTGTTTTTT	CASSAQGNTGELFF
TRBV4-3	TRBJ1-2	-	-	TGCGCCAGCAGCCAGGCTCGTGCGGGGGGTATAGGCTACACCTTC	CASSQARAGGIGYTF